Below are 6 T cell receptor beta chains sequenced from a single sample in a study of cytomegalovirus exposure and HLA in healthy donors. 60 Vbeta and 13 Jbeta primers were used in PCR. Measured with immunoSEQ multiplex PCR; TCRdb has only the in-frame clones, and not every one. The data show roughly 190,000 clones, approximately 79% seen once. Input material: PBMCs. These receptors all stem from a man aged 35 to 55 in good health and CMV-seropositive.

The V gene is TRBV2, the J gene TRBJ2-3, with D uncertain. Between the trimmed V and J ends, which lost 3 bases and 6 bases, there was a span of 7 bases. There are 12 residues in the CDR3. Germline CDR1 and CDR2: SNHLY and FYNNEI. CDR3 protein: CASSESADTQYF. CDR3 DNA: TGTGCCAGCAGTGAGAGCGCCGATACGCAGTATTTT.

The chain recombines TRBV27 with TRBJ2-7, with no clear D. CDR3 length: 13 amino acids. Germline V gene data show CDR1 as MNHEY and CDR2 as SMNVEV (reference sequence). Trimming removed 6 bases from V and 7 bases from J, with 16 bases in between. CDR3 nucleotide sequence: TGTGCCAGCAGACTACAAGGAAATGAGGAGCAGTACTTC. Its protein product is CASRLQGNEEQYF.

The chain carries TRBV19 and TRBJ1-1; 8 bases fit TRBD1. The CDR3 runs 16 residues. Germline V gene lookup returns CDR1 LNHDA and CDR2 SQIVND (reference sequence). With 4 bases clipped from V and 6 bases from J, the junction kept 13 bases outside the gene matches. Written as DNA, the CDR3 is TGTGCCAGTAGTAGGAAAGGGGACAGGTATAGGGCTGAAGCTTTCTTT. Its protein product is CASSRKGDRYRAEAFF. Full variable domain (remainder filled in from reference TRBV19 and TRBJ1-1): DGGITQSPKYLFRKEGQNVTLSCEQNLNHDAMYWYRQDPGQGLRLIYYSQIVNDFQKGDIAEGYSVSREKKESFPLTVTSAQKNPTAFYLCASSRKGDRYRAEAFFGQGTRLTVV.

The chain employs TRBV30 and TRBJ1-2, with TRBD1 as a possible D gene (6 bases). The CDR3 extends over 13 amino acids. Germline-derived CDR1 and CDR2 are GTSNPN and SVGIG (reference sequence). V shed 2 bases and J shed 7 bases, with 14 bases lying between them. The CDR3 is CAWSLRGDRGYTF. In DNA form, the CDR3 reads TGTGCCTGGAGTCTCAGGGGAGATCGTGGCTACACCTTC. The variable domain in full, with the rest retrieved from reference TRBV30 and TRBJ1-2, is SQTIHQWPATLVQPVGSPLSLECTVEGTSNPNLYWYRQAAGRGLQLLFYSVGIGQISSEVPQNLSASRPQDRQFILSSKKLLLSDSGFYLCAWSLRGDRGYTFGSGTRLTVV.

The CDR3 loop is CASSNDRGMTPLHF. The CDR3 DNA follows: TGTGCCAGCAGCAACGACAGGGGGATGACACCCCTCCACTTT. V is TRBV5-4 and J is TRBJ1-6, with TRBD1 matching over 9 bases. From germline, CDR1 is SGHNT and CDR2 YYREEE (reference sequence). CDR3 length: 14 amino acids. J was trimmed by 11 bases and V by 4 bases; bases with no gene match: 7.

This clone was seen just once. The chain recombines TRBV29-1 with TRBJ2-7; 11 bases fit TRBD2. CDR3 length: 16 amino acids. Germline-derived CDR1 and CDR2 are SQVTM and ANQGSEA. After removal of 6 bases from V and 5 bases from J, the junction contained 15 bases not matched to a gene. The CDR3 DNA reads as TGCAGCGTCGAGGGAGTAGCGGGGGGGCCAAGGGACGAGCAGTACTTC. Residues: CSVEGVAGGPRDEQYF.